The present T cell receptor (beta chain) was sequenced within a study of neurological immune-mediated disorders. Study outcomes and limitations: Expanded clones shared no CDR3 amino acid sequences across subjects, suggesting private repertoires in all groups.

MiXCR, run by TCRdb on the 5' RACE reads, gives a single entry per CDR3 protein. The data hold roughly 76,000 distinct CDR3 sequences, with 13% to 15% observed a single time. With 4 bases clipped from V and 7 bases from J, the junction kept 5 bases outside the gene matches. Germline-derived CDR1 and CDR2 are SGHKS and YYEKEE (reference sequence). This CDR3 comprises 14 residues. This clonotype was picked up many times. Its antigen is not known. The J gene is TRBJ1-6, the V gene TRBV5-5, with 7 nucleotides matching TRBD1. The sample was PBMCs. The sequence derives from a woman aged 50 to 65 in good health. The CDR3 DNA follows: TGTGCCAGCAGCACGGGGACAGCGAATTCACCCCTCCACTTT. As protein: CASSTGTANSPLHF.